This section outlines one TCR beta chain sequence together with its context. Its matching antigen is unknown. This specimen comes from a study of T cells in Graves' hyperthyroidism and ophthalmopathy. Using RNA transcripts as the source, TCR beta CDR3 regions were amplified. The HTBI set primed first-round TCR CDR3 RT-PCR. One entry per CDR3 protein, called by TCRdb with MiXCR from the multiplex PCR reads. Of almost 600,000 distinct CDR3 sequences in the sample, roughly 13% were seen once. In germline, CDR1 is MNHEY, CDR2 SVGEGT. The germline V and J ends were trimmed by 0 bases and 6 bases, with 14 bases remaining between them. There are 16 residues in the CDR3. Among the patients, aged 18 to 65, hyperthyroidism was newly diagnosed and had lasted under 2 months. Whole-study results and caveats: Most thyroid-expanded clonotypes above 0.001 were also found in blood.

The J gene is TRBJ2-2, the V gene TRBV6-2 or TRBV6-3; D is tentatively TRBD1 or TRBD2 (5 bases each). The receptor's source is a woman under 40 with Graves' hyperthyroidism that later progressed to Graves' ophthalmopathy. Sequencing was performed on blood. The CDR3 reads CASSYSIGWGPGELFF. The DNA for the CDR3 is TGTGCCAGCAGTTACTCAATCGGTTGGGGACCCGGGGAGCTGTTTTTT.